Here is one T cell receptor beta chain with its context. This entry is derived from a study of blood T cell repertoires in COVID-19. About the research overall: T cells, B-cell-depleted T cells, or PBMCs supplied cDNA or gDNA.

TCRdb keeps only in-frame clones here, not all; method: immunoSEQ multiplex PCR. Among over 350,000 clones, 70% to 90% were seen once, and the ten largest hold more than 1.4%. This sequence was found in a woman aged 25 to 45 with active or convalescent COVID-19. The sample was peripheral blood.

The chain's CDR3 is CASSLGDRVEKLFF. The DNA of the CDR3 is TGTGCCAGCAGCTTAGGGGACAGGGTGGAAAAACTGTTTTTT. V is TRBV11-2 and J is TRBJ1-4, with TRBD1 matching over 9 bases. The germline V gene has CDR1 SGHAT and CDR2 FQNNGV. V shed 1 base and J 8 bases; nucleotides not matched to a gene: 2. The CDR3 covers 14 residues.